This paragraph reports one T cell receptor beta chain. This sample was taken from a study of T cell changes during pregnancy in multiple sclerosis. The V gene end was trimmed by 2 bases and the J gene end by 6 bases; junction bases not matched to a gene: 8. This CDR3 contains 15 residues. From germline, CDR1 is MNHEY and CDR2 SVGAGI. TCRdb's table, derived via immunoSEQ multiplex PCR, lists solely in-frame clones and lacks some. Altogether under 25,000 clones are present, around 86% being singletons, with the ten largest covering more than 10%. The source of this sequence is a female donor in good health, enrolled as a control in a pregnancy study. The sequences come from CD8+ T cells from peripheral blood mononuclear cells, collected in the first trimester of pregnancy. The chain couples TRBV6-5 to TRBJ2-3, with 7 bases identical to TRBD2. For the CDR3, the DNA is TGTGCCAGCAGTTACGACGGCGGGAGCGGGGATACGCAGTATTTT. This sequence encodes CASSYDGGSGDTQYF.